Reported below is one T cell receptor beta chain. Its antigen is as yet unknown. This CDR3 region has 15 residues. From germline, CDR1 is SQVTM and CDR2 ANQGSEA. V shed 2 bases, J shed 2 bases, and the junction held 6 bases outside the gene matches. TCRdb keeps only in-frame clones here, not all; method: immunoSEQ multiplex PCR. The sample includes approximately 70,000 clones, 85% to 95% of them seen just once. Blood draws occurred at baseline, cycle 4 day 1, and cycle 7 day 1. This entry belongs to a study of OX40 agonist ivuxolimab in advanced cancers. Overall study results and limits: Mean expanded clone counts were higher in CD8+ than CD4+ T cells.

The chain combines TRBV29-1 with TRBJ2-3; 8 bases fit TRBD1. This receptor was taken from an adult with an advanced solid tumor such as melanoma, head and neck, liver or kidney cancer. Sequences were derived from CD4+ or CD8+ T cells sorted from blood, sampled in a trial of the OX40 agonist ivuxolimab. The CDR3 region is CSVESGRGLTDTQYF. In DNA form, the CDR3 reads TGCAGCGTTGAATCGGGCAGGGGGCTCACAGATACGCAGTATTTT.